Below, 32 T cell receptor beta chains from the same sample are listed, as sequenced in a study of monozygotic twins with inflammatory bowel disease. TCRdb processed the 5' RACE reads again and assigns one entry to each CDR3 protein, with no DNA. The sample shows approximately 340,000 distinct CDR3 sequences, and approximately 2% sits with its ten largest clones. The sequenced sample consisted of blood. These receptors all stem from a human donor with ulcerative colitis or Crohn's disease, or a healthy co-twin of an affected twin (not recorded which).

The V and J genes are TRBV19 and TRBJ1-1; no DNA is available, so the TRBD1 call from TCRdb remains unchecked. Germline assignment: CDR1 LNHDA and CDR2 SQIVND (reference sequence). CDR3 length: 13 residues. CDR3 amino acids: CASSLERGTEAFF.

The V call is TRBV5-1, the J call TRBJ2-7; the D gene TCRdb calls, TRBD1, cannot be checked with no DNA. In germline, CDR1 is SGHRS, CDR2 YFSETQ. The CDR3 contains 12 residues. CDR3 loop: CASSSDPGALYF.

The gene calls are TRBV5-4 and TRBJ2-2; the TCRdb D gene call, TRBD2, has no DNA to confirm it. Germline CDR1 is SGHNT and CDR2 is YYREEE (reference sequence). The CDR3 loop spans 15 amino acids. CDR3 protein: CASSFPGLAPGELFF.

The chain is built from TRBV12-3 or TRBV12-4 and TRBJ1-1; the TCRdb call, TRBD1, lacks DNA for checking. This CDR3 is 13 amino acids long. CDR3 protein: CASSPRVYAEAFF.

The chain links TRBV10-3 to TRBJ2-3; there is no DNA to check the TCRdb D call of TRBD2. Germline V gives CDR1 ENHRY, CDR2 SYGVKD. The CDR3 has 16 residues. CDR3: CAIIGSSGSPTDTQYF.

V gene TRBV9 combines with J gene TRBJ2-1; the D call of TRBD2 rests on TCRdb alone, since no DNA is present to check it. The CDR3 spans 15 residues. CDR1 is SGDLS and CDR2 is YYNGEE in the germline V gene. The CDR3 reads CASSVEPSSINEQFF.

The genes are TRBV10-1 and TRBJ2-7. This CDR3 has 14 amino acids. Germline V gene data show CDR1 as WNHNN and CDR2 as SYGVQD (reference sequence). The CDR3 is CASSESTVMDEQYF.

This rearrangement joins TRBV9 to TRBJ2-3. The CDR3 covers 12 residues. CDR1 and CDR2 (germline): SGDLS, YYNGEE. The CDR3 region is CASSAPTDTQYF.

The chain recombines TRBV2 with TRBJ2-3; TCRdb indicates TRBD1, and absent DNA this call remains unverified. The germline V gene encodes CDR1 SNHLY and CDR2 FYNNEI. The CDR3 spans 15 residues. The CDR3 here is CASRNLPGSTDTQYF.

The CDR3 loop reads CSATRGYEQYF. V usage is TRBV20-1 and J usage is TRBJ2-7; the D call of TRBD1 rests on TCRdb alone, since no DNA is present to check it. This CDR3 has 11 residues. The germline gives CDR1 DFQATT, CDR2 SNEGSKA (reference sequence).

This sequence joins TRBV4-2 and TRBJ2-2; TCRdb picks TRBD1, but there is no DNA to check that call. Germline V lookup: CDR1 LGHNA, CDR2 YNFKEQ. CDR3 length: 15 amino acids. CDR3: CASSRWGGETGELFF.

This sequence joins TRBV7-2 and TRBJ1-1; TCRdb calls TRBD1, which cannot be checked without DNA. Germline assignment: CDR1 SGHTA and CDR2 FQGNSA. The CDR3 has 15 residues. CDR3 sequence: CASLLLTQGAPEAFF.

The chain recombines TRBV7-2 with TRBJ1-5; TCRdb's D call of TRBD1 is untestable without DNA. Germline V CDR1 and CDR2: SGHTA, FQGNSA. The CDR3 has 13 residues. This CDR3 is CASSPLTGQPQHF.

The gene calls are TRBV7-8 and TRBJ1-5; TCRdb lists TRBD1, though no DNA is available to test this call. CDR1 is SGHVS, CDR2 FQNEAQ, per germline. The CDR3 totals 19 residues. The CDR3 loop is CASSLSSRPELRGNQPQHF.

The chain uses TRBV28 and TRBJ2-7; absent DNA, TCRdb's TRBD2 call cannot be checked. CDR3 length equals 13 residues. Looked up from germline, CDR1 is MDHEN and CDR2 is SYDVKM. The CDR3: CASSTSGALINYF.

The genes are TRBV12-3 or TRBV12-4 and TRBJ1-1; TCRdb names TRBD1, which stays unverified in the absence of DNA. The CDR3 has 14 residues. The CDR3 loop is CASRSDRGNTEAFF.

The chain's CDR3 is CASSDLAASDTQYF. The J gene is TRBJ2-3, the V gene TRBV11-2; TCRdb's D gene call, TRBD2, goes unchecked for lack of DNA. This CDR3 comprises 14 residues. Looked up from germline, CDR1 is SGHAT and CDR2 is FQNNGV.

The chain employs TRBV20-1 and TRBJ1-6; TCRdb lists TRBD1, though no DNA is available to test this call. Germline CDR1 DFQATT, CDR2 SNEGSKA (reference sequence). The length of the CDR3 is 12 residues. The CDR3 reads CSASTGDSPLHF.

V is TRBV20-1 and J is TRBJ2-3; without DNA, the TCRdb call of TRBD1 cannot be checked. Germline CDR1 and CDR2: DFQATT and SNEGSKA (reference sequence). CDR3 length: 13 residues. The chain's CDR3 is CSARQGNRDTQYF.

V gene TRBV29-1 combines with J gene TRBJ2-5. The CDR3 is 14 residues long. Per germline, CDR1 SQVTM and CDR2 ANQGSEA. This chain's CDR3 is CSVVQRLKQETQYF. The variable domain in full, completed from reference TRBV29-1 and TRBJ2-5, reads SAVISQKPSRDICQRGTSLTIQCQVDSQVTMMFWYRQQPGQSLTLIATANQGSEATYESGFVIDKFPISRPNLTFSTLTVSNMSPEDSSIYLCSVVQRLKQETQYFGPGTRLLVL.

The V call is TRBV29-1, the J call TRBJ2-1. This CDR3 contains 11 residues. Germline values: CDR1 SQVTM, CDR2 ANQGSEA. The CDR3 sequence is CSVEGVNEQFF.

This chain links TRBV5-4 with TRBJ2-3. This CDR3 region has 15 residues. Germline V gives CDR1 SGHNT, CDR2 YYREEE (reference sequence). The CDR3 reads CASSWPGSSTDTQYF.

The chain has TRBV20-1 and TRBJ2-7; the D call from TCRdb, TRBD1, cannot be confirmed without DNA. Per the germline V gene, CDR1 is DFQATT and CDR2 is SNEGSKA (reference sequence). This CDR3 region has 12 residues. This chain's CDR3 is CSVGGQGGLQYF.

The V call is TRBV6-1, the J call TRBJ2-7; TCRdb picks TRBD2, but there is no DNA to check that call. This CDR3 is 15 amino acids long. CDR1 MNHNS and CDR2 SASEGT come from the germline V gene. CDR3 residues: CASTQLAGALYEQYF.

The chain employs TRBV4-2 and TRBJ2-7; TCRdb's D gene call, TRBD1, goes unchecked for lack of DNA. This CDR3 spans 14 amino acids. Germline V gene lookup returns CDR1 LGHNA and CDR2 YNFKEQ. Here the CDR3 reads CASSQDARGYEQYF.

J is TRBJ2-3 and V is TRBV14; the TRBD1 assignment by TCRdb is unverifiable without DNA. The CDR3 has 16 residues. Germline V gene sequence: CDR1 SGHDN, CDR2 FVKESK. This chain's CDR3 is CASSRFGGTNTDTQYF.

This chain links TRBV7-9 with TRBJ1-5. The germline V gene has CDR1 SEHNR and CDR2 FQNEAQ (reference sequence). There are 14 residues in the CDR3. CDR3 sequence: CASSLALSGQPQHF.

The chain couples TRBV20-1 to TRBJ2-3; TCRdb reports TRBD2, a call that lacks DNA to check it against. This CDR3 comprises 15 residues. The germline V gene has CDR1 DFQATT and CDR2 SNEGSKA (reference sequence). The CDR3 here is CSARDSGRMTDTQYF.

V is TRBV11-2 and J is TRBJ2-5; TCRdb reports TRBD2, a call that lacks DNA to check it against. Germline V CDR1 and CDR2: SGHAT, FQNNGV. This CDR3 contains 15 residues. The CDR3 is CASSPTSGVGETQYF.

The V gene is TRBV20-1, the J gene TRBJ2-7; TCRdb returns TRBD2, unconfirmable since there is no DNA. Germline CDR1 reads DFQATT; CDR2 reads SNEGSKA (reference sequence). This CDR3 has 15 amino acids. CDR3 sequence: CSAQGQREAIYEQYF.

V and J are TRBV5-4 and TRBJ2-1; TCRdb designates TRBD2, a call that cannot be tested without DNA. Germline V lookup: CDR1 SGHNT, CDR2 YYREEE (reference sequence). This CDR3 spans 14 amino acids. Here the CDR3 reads CASSYEGTSREQFF.

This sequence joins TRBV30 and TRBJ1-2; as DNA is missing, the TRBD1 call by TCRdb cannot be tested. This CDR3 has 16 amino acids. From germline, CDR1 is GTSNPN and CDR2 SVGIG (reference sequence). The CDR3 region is CAWSVPVRGATYGYTF.